This T cell receptor beta chain came from a study of shared clonotypes between healthy human individuals. CD45RO-negative CD8 cells positively selected for CCR7 made up the naive population, which excluded terminally differentiated effector memory CD45RA+ cells. Healthy HIV-negative adults without recent acute infections or vaccinations served as donors. CDR1 is SQVTM and CDR2 is ANQGSEA in the germline V gene. Trimming took 6 bases from V and 1 from J, leaving 6 bases between them. The CDR3 contains 11 residues. Method: immunoSEQ multiplex PCR; TCRdb's copy keeps in-frame clones and lacks some. The data show under 700,000 clones, approximately 95% seen once. Turning to this clone: The same CDR3 also results from other DNA sequences found in this sample.

The rearrangement links TRBV29-1 to TRBJ1-1; a possible D gene is TRBD1 (6 bases). Sequencing was carried out using naive CD8+ T cells sorted from blood. The receptor comes from a woman aged 25 to 39 in good health. CDR3: CSVTGNTEAFF. Here the CDR3 DNA reads TGCAGCGTGACAGGGAACACTGAAGCTTTCTTT.